The T cell receptor beta chain under discussion was sequenced for a study of cytomegalovirus exposure and HLA in healthy donors. Findings and limits, study-wide: Cytomegalovirus-associated TCR beta chains were listed, numbering more than 150. According to a later analysis, TCR clusters from the first cohort tended to co-occur in the 120 or so validation repertoires.

Measured with immunoSEQ multiplex PCR; TCRdb has only the in-frame clones, and not every one. The repertoire consists of more than 300,000 clones, with 75% to 90% occurring once and the leading ten covering approximately 0.86%. For this clone: Its specificity is not known.

Material for sequencing was PBMCs. The clonotype originates from a woman under 30 in good health and CMV-seronegative.

This CDR3 is CASSPGASAASYEQYF. CDR3 in DNA: TGTGCCAGCTCCCCTGGGGCGTCAGCCGCCTCCTACGAGCAGTACTTC. The J gene is TRBJ2-7, the V gene TRBV18, with D maybe TRBD1 (5 bases). The V end lost 6 bases, the J end lost 0 bases, and 18 bases lay between the germline ends. This CDR3 region has 16 residues. Germline assignment: CDR1 KGHSH and CDR2 LQKENI.